This entry features one TCR beta chain sequence. The method was immunoSEQ multiplex PCR; TCRdb's version includes in-frame clones alone and lacks a portion of them. Of 2 million to 3 million clones in the sample, 80% to 95% were seen once. These data are taken from a study of shared clonotypes between healthy human individuals. Trimming shortened V by 3 bases and J by 0 bases, and 11 bases separated the two germline ends. Germline V gene data show CDR1 as SGHTA and CDR2 as FQGTGA. This CDR3 has 15 amino acids. Sequences were obtained from naive CD4+ T cells from PBMCs. The subset is: CD45RA+ positively selected. This clonotype was sampled from a man younger than 35 in good health. Some clones in this sample may be carry-over from other donors' samples. This chain connects TRBV7-3 to TRBJ1-2; D is ambiguous. This CDR3 reads CASSFGLSTNYGYTF. For the CDR3, the DNA is TGTGCCAGCAGCTTTGGATTGAGCACTAACTATGGCTACACCTTC.